These 21 T cell receptor beta chains originate from one sample sequenced in a study of human T cells and chemical hapten exposure. TCRdb redid the calling of the RACE reads with MiXCR, one entry per CDR3 protein. The sample lists fewer than 100,000 distinct CDR3 sequences; approximately 13% were seen once. Sample time point: patch test 1, 2 weeks after DPC sensitization. The treatment denotes: therapeutic diphenylcyclopropenone sensitization with weekly scalp DPC. This material consisted of whole blood, taken in connection with sensitization to the hapten diphenylcyclopropenone (DPC). The receptors shown here come from a woman in her 40s with alopecia areata. Some clones in this sample may be carry-over from other donors' samples.

This clonotype was found a few times. The rearrangement uses TRBV6-2 or TRBV6-3 and TRBJ2-7; D call uncertain. From germline, CDR1 is MNHEY and CDR2 SVGEGT. Trimming pared 6 bases from V and 6 bases from J, leaving 9 bases between. The CDR3 spans 11 residues. The CDR3 sequence is CASRLPGEQYF. DNA of the CDR3: TGTGCCAGCAGACTCCCGGGCGAGCAGTACTTC.

This clonotype was counted only a few times. The chain recombines TRBV7-6 with TRBJ2-5; no reliable D call. The germline gives CDR1 SGHVS, CDR2 FNYEAQ. With 1 base removed from V and 1 base from J, the gap between germline ends came to 13 bases. This CDR3 region has 16 residues. CDR3: CASSLGSSLFQETQYF. The CDR3 DNA follows: TGTGCCAGCAGCTTAGGGTCCAGCCTATTCCAAGAGACCCAGTACTTC. Based on the CDR3 plus reference TRBV7-6 and TRBJ2-5, the full variable domain is GAGVSQSPRYKVTKRGQDVALRCDPISGHVSLYWYRQALGQGPEFLTYFNYEAQQDKSGLPNDRFSAERPEGSISTLTIQRTEQRDSAMYRCASSLGSSLFQETQYFGPGTRLLVL.

V gene TRBV3-1 combines with J gene TRBJ2-3; D gene unclear. The CDR3 totals 15 residues. The germline CDR1 and CDR2 sequences are LGHDT and YNNKEL (reference sequence). V was clipped by 1 base and J by 0 bases, with 8 bases between them. In DNA form, the CDR3 reads TGTGCCAGCAGCCAAGTGCGGTTTAGCACAGATACGCAGTATTTT. It codes for CASSQVRFSTDTQYF.

The rearrangement joins TRBV10-3 to TRBJ2-1; TRBD2 matches at 7 bases. The germline V gene encodes CDR1 ENHRY and CDR2 SYGVKD. Trimming at V came to 4 bases and at J to 10 bases, leaving 7 bases not matched to a gene. This CDR3 contains 13 residues. The CDR3 loop reads CAISARLAEEQFF. DNA of the CDR3: TGTGCCATCAGTGCACGACTAGCTGAAGAGCAGTTCTTC.

A few counts support this clonotype. This chain joins TRBV4-2 and TRBJ2-2; the D is unclear. Germline loops: CDR1 LGHNA, CDR2 YNFKEQ. The length of the CDR3 is 13 residues. Trimming shortened V by 5 bases and J by 6 bases, and 10 bases separated the two germline ends. The CDR3 DNA follows: TGTGCCAGCAGCTCACCGGGCTCCGGGGAGCTGTTTTTT. Its protein product is CASSSPGSGELFF.

This clonotype occurred many times. J is TRBJ2-1 and V is TRBV3-1; 10 bases map to TRBD2. V shed 2 bases, J shed 8 bases, and the junction held 9 bases outside the gene matches. This CDR3 comprises 16 residues. The germline V gene encodes CDR1 LGHDT and CDR2 YNNKEL (reference sequence). As DNA, the CDR3 is TGTGCCAGCAGCCAATCTCAAGCGGGAGGGTGGGATGAGCAGTTCTTC. Translation gives CASSQSQAGGWDEQFF.

CDR3 loop: CASSPTGTSGHNEQFF. The CDR3 coding sequence is TGTGCCAGCAGTCCCACCGGGACTAGCGGTCACAATGAGCAGTTCTTC. The J gene is TRBJ2-1, the V gene TRBV12-3 or TRBV12-4, with 11 nucleotides matching TRBD2. The CDR3 totals 16 residues. V trimming: 5 bases; J trimming: 5 bases; junction bases outside the gene matches: 8.

The genes are TRBV9 and TRBJ2-5; 7 bases map to TRBD2. The germline CDR1 and CDR2 sequences are SGDLS and YYNGEE. V shed 4 bases and J 3 bases; nucleotides not matched to a gene: 9. This CDR3 has 15 amino acids. The CDR3 sequence is CASSPRSGIKETQYF. CDR3 DNA: TGTGCCAGCAGCCCTAGAAGCGGGATAAAAGAGACCCAGTACTTC.

This clonotype was picked up a small number of times. The gene calls are TRBV19 and TRBJ2-5; TRBD2 aligns across 13 bases. With V trimmed by 6 bases and J by 2 bases, 3 bases remained unmatched. Germline CDR1 reads LNHDA; CDR2 reads SQIVND (reference sequence). This CDR3 contains 15 residues. CDR3 DNA sequence: TGTGCCAGTAGGACTAGCGGGAGGACTCAAGAGACCCAGTACTTC. Amino acid sequence: CASRTSGRTQETQYF. The complete variable domain, with remaining parts taken from reference TRBV19 and TRBJ2-5, reads DGGITQSPKYLFRKEGQNVTLSCEQNLNHDAMYWYRQDPGQGLRLIYYSQIVNDFQKGDIAEGYSVSREKKESFPLTVTSAQKNPTAFYLCASRTSGRTQETQYFGPGTRLLVL.

In its sample, this clonotype was seen a few times. The V and J genes are TRBV7-8 and TRBJ2-1; 8 bases agree with TRBD2. CDR3 size: 14 residues. Germline V CDR1 and CDR2: SGHVS, FQNEAQ. Unmatched junction bases numbered 9, after V lost 1 base and J lost 13 bases. Here the CDR3 DNA reads TGTGCCAGCAGCTTAGTGGTCCGGGAGGGCCCACAGTTCTTC. It specifies CASSLVVREGPQFF.

The chain is built from TRBV6-2 or TRBV6-3 and TRBJ1-5, with TRBD1 identical over 9 bases. This CDR3 has 14 residues. From germline, CDR1 is MNHEY and CDR2 SVGEGT. V lost 6 bases and J lost 7; bases outside the gene matches: 7. The CDR3 loop is CASRETGGSQPQHF. CDR3 coding DNA: TGTGCCAGCAGAGAAACAGGGGGCTCGCAGCCCCAGCATTTT.

V and J are TRBV15 and TRBJ2-3; D is perhaps TRBD1 or TRBD2 (5 bases each). Germline V gives CDR1 LNHNV, CDR2 YYDKDF (reference sequence). Between the trimmed V and J ends, which lost 0 bases and 2 bases, there was a span of 12 bases. The CDR3 is 16 amino acids. CDR3 sequence (DNA): TGTGCCACCAGCAGAGAGGGGACCGCATCCACAGATACGCAGTATTTT. This translates into CATSREGTASTDTQYF.

The table lists this clonotype with many counts. The chain joins TRBV6-1 to TRBJ1-5, with D unclear. V gave up 6 bases and J gave up 0 bases, with 21 bases separating them. The germline V gene has CDR1 MNHNS and CDR2 SASEGT. The length of the CDR3 is 18 residues. The CDR3, as DNA: TGTGCCAGCAGGAGCCCACCCCTGACCTATTATAGCAATCAGCCCCAGCATTTT. The encoded protein is CASRSPPLTYYSNQPQHF.

The chain uses TRBV7-6 and TRBJ2-3, with D possibly matching TRBD2 (6 bases). The CDR3 has 16 residues. Germline CDR1 reads SGHVS; CDR2 reads FNYEAQ. V dropped 6 bases and J dropped 2 bases, with 18 bases sitting between them. The CDR3 nucleotides are TGTGCCAGCAGTCGCGGCGGGCGGGATCCCACAGATACGCAGTATTTT. Translation gives CASSRGGRDPTDTQYF.

V usage is TRBV29-1 and J usage is TRBJ1-1; D uncertain. The CDR3 covers 13 residues. In germline, CDR1 is SQVTM, CDR2 ANQGSEA. V dropped 2 bases and J dropped 9 bases, with 16 bases sitting between them. The CDR3 here is CSVEKPHKSQAFF. The CDR3 DNA reads as TGCAGCGTTGAAAAACCCCATAAATCCCAAGCTTTCTTT.

This clonotype has ten or more counts. J is TRBJ1-2 and V is TRBV6-2 or TRBV6-3; unclear D gene. V was cut by 2 bases and J by 7 bases, with 14 bases left in between. The germline V gene encodes CDR1 MNHEY and CDR2 SVGEGT. The CDR3 is 14 residues long. CDR3 region: CASSYPGGGGGYTF. Written as DNA, the CDR3 is TGTGCCAGCAGTTACCCCGGCGGCGGCGGTGGCTACACCTTC.

The chain combines TRBV11-2 with TRBJ2-1; 8 nucleotides line up with TRBD2. The ends lost 1 base at V and 7 bases at J; junction bases unmatched: 9. CDR3 length: 16 residues. CDR1 and CDR2 (germline): SGHAT, FQNNGV. The CDR3 nucleotides read TGTGCCAGCAGCTTAGTGGGCGGGAGGACGAGTAATGAGCAGTTCTTC. It is translated as CASSLVGGRTSNEQFF.

The rearrangement joins TRBV7-3 to TRBJ2-7, with D perhaps matching TRBD1 (6 bases). V lost 3 bases, J lost 1 base, and 13 bases lay in between. This CDR3 region has 15 residues. Germline CDR1 SGHTA, CDR2 FQGTGA. CDR3 in DNA: TGTGCCAGCAGCTTCGCCCTCGGACAGTCCTACGAGCAGTACTTC. It codes for CASSFALGQSYEQYF.

In this sample, this clonotype turned up once. The chain joins TRBV3-1 to TRBJ2-1; 9 bases fit TRBD1. There are 13 residues in the CDR3. Germline V gene lookup returns CDR1 LGHDT and CDR2 YNNKEL (reference sequence). J lost 6 bases, V lost 3 bases, and 0 bases had no gene match. CDR3 loop: CASSQTGGNEQFF. The CDR3 coding sequence is TGTGCCAGCAGCCAGACAGGGGGCAATGAGCAGTTCTTC.

The V and J genes are TRBV28 and TRBJ2-2; TRBD1 matches 9 bases. Looked up from germline, CDR1 is MDHEN and CDR2 is SYDVKM. The CDR3 totals 15 residues. After removal of 6 bases from V and 4 bases from J, the junction contained 6 bases not matched to a gene. CDR3 residues: CASRFRDRATGELFF. The CDR3 bases are TGTGCCAGCAGGTTCCGGGACAGGGCCACCGGGGAGCTGTTTTTT.

V usage is TRBV29-1 and J usage is TRBJ2-5; maybe TRBD1 (6 bases). CDR1 SQVTM and CDR2 ANQGSEA come from the germline V gene. V was shortened by 3 bases and J by 7 bases, with 6 bases between the two germline ends. The CDR3 runs 10 residues. CDR3 loop: CSVEGATQYF. CDR3 nucleotides: TGCAGCGTTGAGGGGGCGACCCAGTACTTC.